This TCR beta chain was retrieved from a study of technical replicates of blood from a handful of donors. Data came from immunoSEQ multiplex PCR; TCRdb stores just in-frame clones and leaves some out. Among more than 75,000 clones listed, 96% were seen once. CDR1 MNHNS and CDR2 SASEGT come from the germline V gene. This CDR3 has 15 amino acids. The germline V and J ends were trimmed by 3 bases and 0 bases, with 9 bases remaining between them. The source is a human donor in good health. The rearrangement joins TRBV6-1 to TRBJ2-1; D not certain. Input material: T cells isolated from PBMCs. CDR3: CASSEAPSSYNEQFF. The CDR3 DNA reads as TGTGCCAGCAGTGAGGCTCCAAGCTCCTACAATGAGCAGTTCTTC.